Sequencing of this T cell receptor beta chain was carried out in a study of human T cells and chemical hapten exposure. Study-wide background: In the sensitization step, 2% DPC was placed on approximately 2 cm by approximately 2 cm of upper inner arm skin.

The time point here: patch test 2, 6 weeks after DPC sensitization. Documented treatment: therapeutic diphenylcyclopropenone sensitization with weekly scalp DPC. This clonotype was seen repeatedly, ten times or more. The antigen is not known. The V and J ends lost 6 bases and 6 bases, in that order; junction bases with no gene match: 7. Germline V gives CDR1 SQVTM, CDR2 ANQGSEA. The CDR3 consists of 13 residues. What the library attached to individual cDNA molecules were unique molecular identifiers. Original analysis: A per-sample median of around 100,000 TCRs was observed, with a range of 23,224 to 690,600. TCRdb reanalysed the RACE reads using MiXCR and keeps one entry per CDR3 protein. TCRdb, rather than the study authors, made the V and J calls. The table lists roughly 96,000 distinct CDR3 sequences, about 9.3% of them singletons, with more than 2% in the top ten. Findings and limits, study-wide: Versus controls, expanded TCRs had significantly more large CDR3 similarity clusters.

This TCR came from a woman between 40 and 55 years old with alopecia areata. Some clones in this sample may be carry-over from other donors' samples. This material consisted of whole blood, taken in connection with sensitization to the hapten diphenylcyclopropenone (DPC). The rearrangement joins TRBV29-1 to TRBJ1-5, with 8 bases aligning to TRBD1. The DNA of the CDR3 is TGCAGCGTGGCGAACAGGGGGGGTCAGCCCCAGCATTTT. The encoded protein is CSVANRGGQPQHF.